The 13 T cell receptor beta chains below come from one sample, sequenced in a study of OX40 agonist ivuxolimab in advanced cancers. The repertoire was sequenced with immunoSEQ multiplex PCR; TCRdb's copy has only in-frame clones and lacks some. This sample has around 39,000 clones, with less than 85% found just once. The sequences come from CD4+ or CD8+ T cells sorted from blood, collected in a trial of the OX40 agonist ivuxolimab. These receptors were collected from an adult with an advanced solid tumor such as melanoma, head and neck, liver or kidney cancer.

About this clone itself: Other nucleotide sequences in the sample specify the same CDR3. Written as DNA, the CDR3 is TGTGCCAGCAGTCGGGACACCAGCTCTGGGGCCAACGTCCTGACTTTC. Residues: CASSRDTSSGANVLTF. The V gene is TRBV2, the J gene TRBJ2-6; possible D gene TRBD1, 6 bases. V lost 5 bases, J lost 0 bases, and 11 bases lay in between. Germline V gene data show CDR1 as SNHLY and CDR2 as FYNNEI. The CDR3 has 16 amino acids.

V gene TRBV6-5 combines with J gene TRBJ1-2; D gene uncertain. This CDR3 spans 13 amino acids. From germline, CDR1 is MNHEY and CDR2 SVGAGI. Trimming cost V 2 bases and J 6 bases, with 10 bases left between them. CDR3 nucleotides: TGTGCCAGCAGTTACCCACAGTCCAATGGCTACACCTTC. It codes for CASSYPQSNGYTF.

The CDR3 DNA follows: TGTGCCAGCAGTTGGACAGGGACAGCATATCAGCCCCAGCATTTT. Translated: CASSWTGTAYQPQHF. V and J are TRBV27 and TRBJ1-5; 8 bases line up with TRBD1. V lost 4 bases and J lost 5; bases outside the gene matches: 7. The CDR3 runs to 15 residues. Germline loops: CDR1 MNHEY, CDR2 SMNVEV (reference sequence).

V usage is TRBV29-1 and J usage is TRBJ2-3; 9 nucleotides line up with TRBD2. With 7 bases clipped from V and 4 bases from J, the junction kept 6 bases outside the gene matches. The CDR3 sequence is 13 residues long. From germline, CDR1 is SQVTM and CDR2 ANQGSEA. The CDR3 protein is CSGRAGGPDTQYF. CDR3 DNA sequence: TGCAGCGGAAGGGCGGGGGGGCCAGATACGCAGTATTTT.

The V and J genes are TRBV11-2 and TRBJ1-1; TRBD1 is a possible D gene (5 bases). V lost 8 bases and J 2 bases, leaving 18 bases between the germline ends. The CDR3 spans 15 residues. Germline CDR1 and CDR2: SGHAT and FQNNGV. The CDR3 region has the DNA TGTGCCAGCGGCCCTCTCCTGGGGGTCAACACTGAAGCTTTCTTT. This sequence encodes CASGPLLGVNTEAFF.

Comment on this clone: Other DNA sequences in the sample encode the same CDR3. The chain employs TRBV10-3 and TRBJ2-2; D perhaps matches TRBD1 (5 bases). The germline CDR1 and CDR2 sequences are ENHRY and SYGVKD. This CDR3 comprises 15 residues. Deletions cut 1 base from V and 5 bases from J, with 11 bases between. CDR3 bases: TGTGCCATCAGTGAGTTGCAGGGTGGGACCGGGGAGCTGTTTTTT. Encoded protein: CAISELQGGTGELFF.

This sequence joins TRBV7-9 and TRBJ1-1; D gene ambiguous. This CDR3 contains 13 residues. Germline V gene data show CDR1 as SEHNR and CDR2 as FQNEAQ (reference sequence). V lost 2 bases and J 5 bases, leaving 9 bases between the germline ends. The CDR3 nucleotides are TGTGCCAGCAGCTTATTGGAGAGGACTGAAGCTTTCTTT. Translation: CASSLLERTEAFF. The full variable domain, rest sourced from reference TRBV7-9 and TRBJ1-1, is DTGVSQNPRHKITKRGQNVTFRCDPISEHNRLYWYRQTLGQGPEFLTYFQNEAQLEKSRLLSDRFSAERPKGSFSTLEIQRTEQGDSAMYLCASSLLERTEAFFGQGTRLTVV.

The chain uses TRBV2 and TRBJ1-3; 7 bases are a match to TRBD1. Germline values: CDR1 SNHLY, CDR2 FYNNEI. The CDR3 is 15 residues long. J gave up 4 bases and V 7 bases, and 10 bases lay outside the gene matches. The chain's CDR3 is CASTRDSLPGNTIYF. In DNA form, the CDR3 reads TGTGCCAGCACAAGGGACAGTCTCCCGGGAAACACCATATATTTT. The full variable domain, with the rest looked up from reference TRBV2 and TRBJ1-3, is EPEVTQTPSHQVTQMGQEVILRCVPISNHLYFYWYRQILGQKVEFLVSFYNNEISEKSEIFDDQFSVERPDGSNFTLKIRSTKLEDSAMYFCASTRDSLPGNTIYFGEGSWLTVV.

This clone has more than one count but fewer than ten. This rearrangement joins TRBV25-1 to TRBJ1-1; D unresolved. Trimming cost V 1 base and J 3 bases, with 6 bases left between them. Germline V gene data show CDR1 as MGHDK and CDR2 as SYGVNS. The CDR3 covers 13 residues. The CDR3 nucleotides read TGTGCCAGCAGTGAATGGGAGGACACTGAAGCTTTCTTT. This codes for CASSEWEDTEAFF.

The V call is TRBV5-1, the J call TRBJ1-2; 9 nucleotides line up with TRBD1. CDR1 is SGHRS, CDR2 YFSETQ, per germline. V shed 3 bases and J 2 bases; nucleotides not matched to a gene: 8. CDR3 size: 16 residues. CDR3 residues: CASSYSPGTGNYGYTF. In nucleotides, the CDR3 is TGCGCCAGCAGCTACTCGCCCGGGACAGGGAACTATGGCTACACCTTC.

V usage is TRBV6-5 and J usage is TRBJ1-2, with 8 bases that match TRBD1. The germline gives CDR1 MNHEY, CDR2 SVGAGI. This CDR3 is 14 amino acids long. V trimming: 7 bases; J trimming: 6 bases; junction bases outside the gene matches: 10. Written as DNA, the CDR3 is TGTGCCAGCAAACCTACGACAGGGGAGGATGGCTACACCTTC. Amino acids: CASKPTTGEDGYTF.

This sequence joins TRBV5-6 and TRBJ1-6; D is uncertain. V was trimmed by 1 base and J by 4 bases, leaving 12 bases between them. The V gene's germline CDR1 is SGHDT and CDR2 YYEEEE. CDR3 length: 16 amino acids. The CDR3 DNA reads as TGTGCCAGCAGCTTGTTCAGCCTGGGTTATAATTCACCCCTCCACTTT. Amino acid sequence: CASSLFSLGYNSPLHF.

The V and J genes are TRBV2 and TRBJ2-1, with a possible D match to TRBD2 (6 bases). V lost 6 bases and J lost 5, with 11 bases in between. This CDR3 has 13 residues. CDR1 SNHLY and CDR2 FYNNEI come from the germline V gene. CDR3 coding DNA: TGTGCCAGCAGGCGGGATCAGAACAATGAGCAGTTCTTC. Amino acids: CASRRDQNNEQFF.